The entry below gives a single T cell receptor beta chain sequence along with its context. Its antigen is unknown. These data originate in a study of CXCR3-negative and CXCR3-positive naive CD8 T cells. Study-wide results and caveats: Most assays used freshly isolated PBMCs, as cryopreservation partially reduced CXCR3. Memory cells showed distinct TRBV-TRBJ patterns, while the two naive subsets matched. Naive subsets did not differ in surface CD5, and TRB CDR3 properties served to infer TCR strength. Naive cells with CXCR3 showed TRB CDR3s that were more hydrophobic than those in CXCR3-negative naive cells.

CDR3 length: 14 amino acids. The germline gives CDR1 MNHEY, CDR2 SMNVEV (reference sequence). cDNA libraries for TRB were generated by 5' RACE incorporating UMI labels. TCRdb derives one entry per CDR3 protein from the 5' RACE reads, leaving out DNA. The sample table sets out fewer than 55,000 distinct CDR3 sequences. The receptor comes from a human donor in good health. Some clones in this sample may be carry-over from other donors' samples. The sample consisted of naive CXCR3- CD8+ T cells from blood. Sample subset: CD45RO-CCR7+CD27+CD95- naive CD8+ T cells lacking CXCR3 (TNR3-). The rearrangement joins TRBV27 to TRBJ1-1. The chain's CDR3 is CASSLSASRNEAFF.